This paragraph reports one TCR beta chain. Time point noted: patch test 3, about 24 weeks after DPC sensitization. Treatment in this sample: therapeutic diphenylcyclopropenone sensitization with weekly scalp DPC. V was clipped by 5 bases and J by 3 bases, with 20 bases between them. This CDR3 is built from 16 residues. The germline gives CDR1 MNHEY, CDR2 SMNVEV (reference sequence). The data stem from a study of human T cells and chemical hapten exposure. TCRdb called the RACE reads again in MiXCR, with one record for every CDR3 protein. In the table there are more than 85,000 distinct CDR3 sequences, less than 35% of which are singletons.

The chain is built from TRBV27 and TRBJ2-7; D not certain. The sample here was whole blood, taken in connection with sensitization to the hapten diphenylcyclopropenone (DPC). The TCR originated in a man aged 40-49 years with alopecia areata. Some clones in this sample may be carry-over from other donors' samples. The CDR3 loop reads CASSLDGSGSIYEQYF. CDR3 bases: TGTGCCAGCAGTCTGGACGGGTCAGGTAGCATCTACGAGCAGTACTTC.